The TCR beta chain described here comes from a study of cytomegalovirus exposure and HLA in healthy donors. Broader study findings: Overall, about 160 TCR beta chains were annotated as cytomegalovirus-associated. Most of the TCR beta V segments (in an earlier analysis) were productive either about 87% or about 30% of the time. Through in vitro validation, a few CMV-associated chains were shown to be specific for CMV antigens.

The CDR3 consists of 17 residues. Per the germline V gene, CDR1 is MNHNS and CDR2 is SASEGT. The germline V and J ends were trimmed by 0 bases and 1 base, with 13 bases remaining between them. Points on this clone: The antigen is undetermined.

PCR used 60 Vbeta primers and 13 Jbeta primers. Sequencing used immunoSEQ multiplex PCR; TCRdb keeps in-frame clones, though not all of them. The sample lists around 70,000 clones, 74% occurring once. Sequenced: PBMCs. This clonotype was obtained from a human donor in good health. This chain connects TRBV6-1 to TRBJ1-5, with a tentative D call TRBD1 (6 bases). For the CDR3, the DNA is TGTGCCAGCAGTGAAGCTCGGACAGAAGCGAGCAATCAGCCCCAGCATTTT. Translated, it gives CASSEARTEASNQPQHF.